Presented here are 22 T cell receptor beta chains from one specimen sequenced in a study of blood T cell repertoires in COVID-19. The protocol was immunoSEQ multiplex PCR, while the TCRdb copy is restricted to in-frame clones and leaves out a portion. Seen here are approximately 150,000 clones, more than 80% observed once, and the top ten hold around 15%. Sequencing was done on a sample of peripheral blood. The receptors were sampled from a man aged 18 to 30 with COVID-19, enrolled during active disease.

The chain employs TRBV19 and TRBJ2-1; D unclear. V was clipped by 6 bases and J by 1 base, with 4 bases between them. The CDR3 consists of 12 residues. CDR1 and CDR2 from the germline V gene are LNHDA and SQIVND (reference sequence). CDR3: CASRTSYNEQFF. The CDR3 nucleotides read TGTGCCAGTAGAACTTCCTACAATGAGCAGTTCTTC.

V usage is TRBV18 and J usage is TRBJ1-2, with 7 nucleotides matching TRBD1. CDR3 length: 14 amino acids. V lost 4 bases, J lost 7 bases, and 9 bases stayed unmatched. Germline CDR1 KGHSH, CDR2 LQKENI. CDR3 DNA: TGTGCCAGCTCACTCCGGGACAGCGACTTTGGCTACACCTTC. Its translation: CASSLRDSDFGYTF.

The chain has TRBV20-1 and TRBJ2-5, with 7 nucleotides matching TRBD1. Germline V gene lookup returns CDR1 DFQATT and CDR2 SNEGSKA (reference sequence). Trimming took 3 bases from V and 3 from J; bases not matched to a gene: 13. The CDR3 sequence is 16 residues long. The CDR3 DNA reads as TGCAGTGCTAGTAAAGACCCCACAGGGGTAGAAGAGACCCAGTACTTC. This translates into CSASKDPTGVEETQYF.

This clone has a single count. This chain uses TRBV19 with TRBJ1-1; 9 bases are shared with TRBD1. CDR1 is LNHDA, CDR2 SQIVND, per germline (reference sequence). With V trimmed by 1 base and J by 3 bases, 9 bases remained unmatched. The CDR3 is 17 residues long. CDR3 nucleotides: TGTGCCAGTAGTATAGGTCGGGACAGGGAGGAGGACACTGAAGCTTTCTTT. Protein: CASSIGRDREEDTEAFF.

The V call is TRBV29-1, the J call TRBJ2-7; D may be TRBD1 (5 bases). V gave up 4 bases and J gave up 3 bases, with 7 bases separating them. The CDR3 runs 11 residues. Germline lookup yields CDR1 SQVTM and CDR2 ANQGSEA. CDR3 in amino acids: CSVGQLYEQYF. CDR3 coding DNA: TGCAGCGTTGGACAGCTCTACGAGCAGTACTTC.

This clone was detected only a few times. The J gene is TRBJ2-7, the V gene TRBV27; D is possibly TRBD1 (5 bases). V lost 5 bases to trimming and J lost 0 bases, with 14 bases between them. Per the germline V gene, CDR1 is MNHEY and CDR2 is SMNVEV (reference sequence). The CDR3 is 15 amino acids. The CDR3 loop is CASSRLQVYSYEQYF. For the CDR3, the DNA is TGTGCCAGCAGTCGCCTACAGGTATACTCCTACGAGCAGTACTTC.

V usage is TRBV28 and J usage is TRBJ1-5; D is ambiguous. V was pared by 2 bases and J by 11 bases, with 10 bases between. This CDR3 comprises 12 residues. Looked up from germline, CDR1 is MDHEN and CDR2 is SYDVKM. For the CDR3, the DNA is TGTGCCAGCAGTTTAGAGGGTCGGGCCCAGCATTTT. Encoded protein: CASSLEGRAQHF.

Only a few counts were recorded for this clone. CDR3 region: CASSRAGEPQHF. The CDR3 DNA is TGTGCCAGCAGCAGGGCGGGGGAGCCCCAGCATTTT. The V call is TRBV27, the J call TRBJ1-5, with D possibly TRBD1 on 5 matching bases. The germline V gene encodes CDR1 MNHEY and CDR2 SMNVEV (reference sequence). The ends were cut back, 6 bases at V and 8 bases at J, with 11 bases in the middle. This CDR3 comprises 12 residues.

This rearrangement joins TRBV27 to TRBJ1-1; a possible D gene is TRBD1 (6 bases). The germline CDR1 and CDR2 sequences are MNHEY and SMNVEV (reference sequence). This CDR3 region has 13 residues. V was pared by 6 bases and J by 1 base, with 9 bases between. The CDR3 nucleotides are TGTGCCAGCAGCCAAGGGGGGAACACTGAAGCTTTCTTT. Residues: CASSQGGNTEAFF.

The V gene is TRBV7-9, the J gene TRBJ1-2, with D unclear. The germline V and J ends were trimmed by 1 base and 6 bases, with 6 bases remaining between them. CDR1 and CDR2 (germline): SEHNR, FQNEAQ (reference sequence). The CDR3 runs 12 residues. The CDR3 here is CASSLVANGYTF. CDR3 nucleotides: TGTGCCAGCAGCTTAGTCGCTAATGGCTACACCTTC.

V usage is TRBV5-4 and J usage is TRBJ1-2; D is undetermined. The CDR3 has 13 residues. V was trimmed by 6 bases and J by 0 bases, leaving 9 bases between them. In germline, CDR1 is SGHNT, CDR2 YYREEE (reference sequence). The CDR3 DNA reads TGTGCCAGCATGAGCGCAGCTAACTATGGCTACACCTTC. Translation gives CASMSAANYGYTF.

The chain joins TRBV30 to TRBJ2-5; 11 nucleotides align to TRBD2. CDR1 and CDR2 from the germline V gene are GTSNPN and SVGIG (reference sequence). The CDR3 spans 17 residues. Trimming at V came to 8 bases and at J to 1 base, leaving 15 bases not matched to a gene. The CDR3 loop reads CASQLQGTSGLQETQYF. For the CDR3, the DNA is TGTGCCAGCCAACTACAGGGGACTAGCGGCCTCCAAGAGACCCAGTACTTC.

V is TRBV9 and J is TRBJ2-2; 8 bases agree with TRBD1. This CDR3 spans 15 amino acids. The junction had 3 bases not matched to a gene; V was cut back by 0 bases and J by 5 bases. Germline V gene sequence: CDR1 SGDLS, CDR2 YYNGEE. The CDR3 is CASSVGTGPTGELFF. The DNA of the CDR3 is TGTGCCAGCAGCGTAGGGACAGGGCCTACCGGGGAGCTGTTTTTT.

This chain connects TRBV7-2 to TRBJ2-2; 9 bases are shared with TRBD2. After removal of 3 bases from V and 5 bases from J, the junction contained 7 bases not matched to a gene. The CDR3 length is 16 residues. Germline V gene data show CDR1 as SGHTA and CDR2 as FQGNSA. The CDR3 loop reads CASSFVAGEVTGELFF. CDR3 nucleotide sequence: TGTGCCAGCAGCTTCGTAGCGGGAGAAGTAACCGGGGAGCTGTTTTTT.

The chain links TRBV6-2 or TRBV6-3 to TRBJ2-3; 13 nucleotides match TRBD2. This CDR3 comprises 20 residues. Looked up from germline, CDR1 is MNHEY and CDR2 is SVGEGT. V trimming: 5 bases; J trimming: 0 bases; junction bases outside the gene matches: 14. The CDR3 spells CASSQDNGLAGELSTDTQYF. In nucleotides, the CDR3 is TGTGCCAGCAGTCAAGACAATGGACTAGCGGGAGAATTGAGCACAGATACGCAGTATTTT.

V usage is TRBV4-1 and J usage is TRBJ1-2; D remains unclear. CDR1 is MGHRA, CDR2 YSYEKL, per germline. V lost 0 bases and J lost 7, with 9 bases in between. There are 13 residues in the CDR3. DNA for the CDR3: TGCGCCAGCAGCCAAGATGCGAGACTTGGCTACACCTTC. It translates to CASSQDARLGYTF.

V gene TRBV7-9 combines with J gene TRBJ1-2; 7 nucleotides align to TRBD1. The V gene end was trimmed by 4 bases and the J gene end by 4 bases; junction bases not matched to a gene: 3. CDR1 and CDR2 from the germline V gene are SEHNR and FQNEAQ (reference sequence). The CDR3 has 13 amino acids. For the CDR3, the DNA is TGTGCCAGCAGCTGGGGGACAGTCTATGGCTACACCTTC. Translation: CASSWGTVYGYTF.

The chain employs TRBV24-1 and TRBJ1-3, with D unresolved. The germline V and J ends were trimmed by 7 bases and 0 bases, with 6 bases remaining between them. This CDR3 has 13 residues. Looked up from germline, CDR1 is KGHDR and CDR2 is SFDVKD. CDR3 sequence: CATSGSSGNTIYF. The CDR3 region has the DNA TGTGCCACCAGCGGTTCCTCTGGAAACACCATATATTTT.

This chain joins TRBV27 and TRBJ2-1; 11 bases agree with TRBD2. Germline V gene sequence: CDR1 MNHEY, CDR2 SMNVEV (reference sequence). This CDR3 region has 15 residues. V gave up 4 bases and J gave up 7 bases; unmatched junction bases: 6. The CDR3 DNA sequence: TGTGCCAGCAGTTCCTTAGCGGGAGGGAGGAATGAGCAGTTCTTC. Translated, it gives CASSSLAGGRNEQFF.

The chain carries TRBV4-3 and TRBJ2-3, with TRBD1 matching 8 bases. Germline V gives CDR1 LGHNA, CDR2 YSLEER. The CDR3 length is 15 residues. V lost 8 bases to trimming and J lost 4 bases; unmatched junction nucleotides: 11. The CDR3 spells CASSQTGVRSDTQYF. CDR3 coding DNA: TGCGCCAGCTCTCAGACAGGGGTTAGGTCAGATACGCAGTATTTT.

The chain has TRBV13 and TRBJ2-7; 9 positions match TRBD2. The J segment lost 5 bases and the V segment lost 0 bases, leaving 8 bases of the junction unmatched. The germline CDR1 and CDR2 sequences are PRHDT and FYEKMQ (reference sequence). The CDR3 totals 16 residues. The CDR3 bases are TGTGCCAGCAGCTTAGGCCTCCGAGCGGGAGGCCACGAGCAGTACTTC. Protein sequence: CASSLGLRAGGHEQYF. The whole variable domain, remainder taken from reference TRBV13 and TRBJ2-7, is AAGVIQSPRHLIKEKRETATLKCYPIPRHDTVYWYQQGPGQDPQFLISFYEKMQSDKGSIPDRFSAQQFSDYHSELNMSSLELGDSALYFCASSLGLRAGGHEQYFGPGTRLTVT.

The V call is TRBV6-5, the J call TRBJ2-1; 7 nucleotides agree with TRBD2. Germline V gene data show CDR1 as MNHEY and CDR2 as SVGAGI. V lost 4 bases, J lost 3 bases, and 6 bases stayed unmatched. The CDR3 is 15 residues long. DNA of the CDR3: TGTGCCAGCAGTTTCTCCGGGACTAACTACAATGAGCAGTTCTTC. Protein: CASSFSGTNYNEQFF.